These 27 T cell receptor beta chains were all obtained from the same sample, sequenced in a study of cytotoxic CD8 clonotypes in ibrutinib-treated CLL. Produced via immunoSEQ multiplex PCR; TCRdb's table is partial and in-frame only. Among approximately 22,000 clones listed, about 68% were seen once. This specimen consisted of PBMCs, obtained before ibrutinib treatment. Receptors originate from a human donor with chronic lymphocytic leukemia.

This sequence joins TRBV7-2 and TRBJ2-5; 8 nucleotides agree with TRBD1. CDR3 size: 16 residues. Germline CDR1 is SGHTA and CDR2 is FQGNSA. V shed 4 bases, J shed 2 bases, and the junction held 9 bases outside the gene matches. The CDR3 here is CASSSRQGIAQETQYF. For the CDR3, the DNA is TGTGCCAGCAGCTCCAGACAGGGGATAGCTCAAGAGACCCAGTACTTC.

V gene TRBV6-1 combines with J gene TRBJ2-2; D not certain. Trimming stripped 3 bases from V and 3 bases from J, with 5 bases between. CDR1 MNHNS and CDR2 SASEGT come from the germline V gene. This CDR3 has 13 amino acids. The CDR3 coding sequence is TGTGCCAGCAGTGAGCAGTACACCGGGGAGCTGTTTTTT. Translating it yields CASSEQYTGELFF.

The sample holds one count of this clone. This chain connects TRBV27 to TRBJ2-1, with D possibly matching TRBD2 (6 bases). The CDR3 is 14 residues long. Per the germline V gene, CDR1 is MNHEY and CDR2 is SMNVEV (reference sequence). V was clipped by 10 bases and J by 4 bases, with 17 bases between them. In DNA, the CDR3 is TGTGCCACTCGACTAGATTCCCCTTACAATGAGCAGTTCTTC. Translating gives CATRLDSPYNEQFF.

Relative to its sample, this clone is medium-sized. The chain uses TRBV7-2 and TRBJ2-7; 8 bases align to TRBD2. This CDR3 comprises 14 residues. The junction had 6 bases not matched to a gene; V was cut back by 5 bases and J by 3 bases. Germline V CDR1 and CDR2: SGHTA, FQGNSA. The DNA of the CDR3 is TGTGCCAGCAGCCGTAGCGGGACACGCTACGAGCAGTACTTC. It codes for CASSRSGTRYEQYF.

CDR3 in DNA: TGTGCCATCAGTGAGTGGGGAGGGGATGAGCAGTTCTTC. The encoded protein is CAISEWGGDEQFF. This chain uses TRBV10-3 with TRBJ2-1; 7 nucleotides align to TRBD2. Germline CDR1 is ENHRY and CDR2 is SYGVKD. The CDR3 sequence is 13 residues long. The V segment lost 1 base and the J segment 8 bases; nucleotides outside the gene matches: 2.

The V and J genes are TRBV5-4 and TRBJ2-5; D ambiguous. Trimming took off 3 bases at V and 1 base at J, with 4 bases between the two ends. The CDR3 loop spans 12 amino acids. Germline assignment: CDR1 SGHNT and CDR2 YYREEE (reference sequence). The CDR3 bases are TGTGCCAGCAGCTCCCCCCAAGAGACCCAGTACTTC. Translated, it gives CASSSPQETQYF.

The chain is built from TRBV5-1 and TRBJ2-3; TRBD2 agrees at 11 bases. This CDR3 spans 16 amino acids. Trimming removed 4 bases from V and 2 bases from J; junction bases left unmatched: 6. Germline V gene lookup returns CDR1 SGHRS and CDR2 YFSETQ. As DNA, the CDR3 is TGCGCCAGCAGCGGGCTAGCGGGAGGACACACAGATACGCAGTATTTT. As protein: CASSGLAGGHTDTQYF.

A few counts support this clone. In nucleotides, the CDR3 is TGTGCCAGCAGCTTAGCGGGGGGCTGGTCCACTGAAGCTTTCTTT. Translating it yields CASSLAGGWSTEAFF. The chain joins TRBV7-9 to TRBJ1-1, with a tentative D call TRBD1 (6 bases). This CDR3 spans 15 amino acids. Trimming removed 0 bases at V and 4 bases at J, with 12 bases between. Germline CDR1 reads SEHNR; CDR2 reads FQNEAQ (reference sequence).

This CDR3 reads CASSIRDRGTDTQYF. CDR3 DNA: TGCGCCAGCAGCATCCGGGACAGGGGAACAGATACGCAGTATTTT. V gene TRBV5-1 combines with J gene TRBJ2-3; TRBD1 aligns across 10 bases. CDR3 length equals 15 residues. After removal of 4 bases from V and 3 bases from J, the junction contained 5 bases not matched to a gene. CDR1 SGHRS and CDR2 YFSETQ come from the germline V gene. The whole variable domain, filled in from reference TRBV5-1 and TRBJ2-3, reads KAGVTQTPRYLIKTRGQQVTLSCSPISGHRSVSWYQQTPGQGLQFLFEYFSETQRNKGNFPGRFSGRQFSNSRSEMNVSTLELGDSALYLCASSIRDRGTDTQYFGPGTRLTVL.

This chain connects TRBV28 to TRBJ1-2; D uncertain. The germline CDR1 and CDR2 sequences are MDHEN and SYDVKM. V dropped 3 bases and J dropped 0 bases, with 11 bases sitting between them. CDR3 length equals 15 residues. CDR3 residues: CASSFDGLPNYGYTF. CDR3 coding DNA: TGTGCCAGCAGTTTTGACGGACTCCCTAACTATGGCTACACCTTC.

The CDR3 loop is CASSFPWTDTQYF. CDR3 sequence (DNA): TGTGCCAGCAGTTTCCCTTGGACAGATACGCAGTATTTT. The rearrangement uses TRBV28 and TRBJ2-3; D not certain. Germline CDR1 and CDR2: MDHEN and SYDVKM. The V and J ends lost 3 bases and 3 bases respectively, with 7 bases between them. The CDR3 length is 13 residues.

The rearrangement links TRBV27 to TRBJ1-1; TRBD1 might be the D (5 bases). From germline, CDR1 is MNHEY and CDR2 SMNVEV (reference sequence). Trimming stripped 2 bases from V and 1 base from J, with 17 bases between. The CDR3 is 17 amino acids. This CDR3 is CASSLRDAGIKNTEAFF. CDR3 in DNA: TGTGCCAGCAGTTTAAGGGACGCGGGGATAAAGAACACTGAAGCTTTCTTT.

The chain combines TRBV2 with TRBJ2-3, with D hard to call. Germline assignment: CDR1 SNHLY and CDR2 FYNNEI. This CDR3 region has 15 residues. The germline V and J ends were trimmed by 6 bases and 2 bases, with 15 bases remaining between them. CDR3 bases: TGTGCCAGCAGCCTAACCAAGGGATTCACAGATACGCAGTATTTT. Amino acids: CASSLTKGFTDTQYF.

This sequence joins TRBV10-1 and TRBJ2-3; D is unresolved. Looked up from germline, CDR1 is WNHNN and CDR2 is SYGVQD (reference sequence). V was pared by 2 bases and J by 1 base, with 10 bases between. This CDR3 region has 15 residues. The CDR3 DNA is TGCGCCAGCAGTGAGGTCCCAAGGGGCACAGATACGCAGTATTTT. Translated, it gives CASSEVPRGTDTQYF.

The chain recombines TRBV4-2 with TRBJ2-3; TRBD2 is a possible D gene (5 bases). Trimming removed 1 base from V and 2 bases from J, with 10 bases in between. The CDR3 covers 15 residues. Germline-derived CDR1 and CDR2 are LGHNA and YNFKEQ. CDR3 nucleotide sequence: TGTGCCAGCAGCCAAGCGGCGGGTATCACAGATACGCAGTATTTT. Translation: CASSQAAGITDTQYF.

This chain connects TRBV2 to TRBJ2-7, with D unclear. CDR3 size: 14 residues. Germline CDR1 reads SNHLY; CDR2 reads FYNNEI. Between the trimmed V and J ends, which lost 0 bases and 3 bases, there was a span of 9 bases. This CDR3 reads CASSEALRGYEQYF. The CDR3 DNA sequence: TGTGCCAGCAGTGAAGCGCTCCGCGGCTACGAGCAGTACTTC.

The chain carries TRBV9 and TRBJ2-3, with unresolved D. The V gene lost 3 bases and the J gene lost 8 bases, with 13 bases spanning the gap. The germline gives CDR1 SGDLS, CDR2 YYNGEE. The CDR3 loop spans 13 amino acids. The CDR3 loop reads CASSGNTGSTQYF. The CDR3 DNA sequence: TGTGCCAGCAGCGGGAACACTGGGTCTACGCAGTATTTT.

In DNA form, the CDR3 reads TGTGCCAGCATTGGCCGACTTGGGGGGTCCTACGAGCAGTACTTC. This translates into CASIGRLGGSYEQYF. The chain combines TRBV6-5 with TRBJ2-7, with D possibly TRBD2 on 6 matching bases. The CDR3 is made up of 15 amino acids. The V and J ends lost 7 bases and 1 base respectively, with 17 bases between them. Germline V lookup: CDR1 MNHEY, CDR2 SVGAGI.

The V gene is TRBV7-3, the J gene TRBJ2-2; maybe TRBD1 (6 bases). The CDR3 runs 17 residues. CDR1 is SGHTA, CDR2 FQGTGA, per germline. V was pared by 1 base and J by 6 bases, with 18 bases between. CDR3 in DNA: TGTGCCAGCAGCTTAATCGGGCAGGGGCCTGGGGCCGGGGAGCTGTTTTTT. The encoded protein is CASSLIGQGPGAGELFF. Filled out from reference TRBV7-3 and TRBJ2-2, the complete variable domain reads GAGVSQTPSNKVTEKGKYVELRCDPISGHTALYWYRQSLGQGPEFLIYFQGTGAADDSGLPNDRFFAVRPEGSVSTLKIQRTERGDSAVYLCASSLIGQGPGAGELFFGEGSRLTVL.

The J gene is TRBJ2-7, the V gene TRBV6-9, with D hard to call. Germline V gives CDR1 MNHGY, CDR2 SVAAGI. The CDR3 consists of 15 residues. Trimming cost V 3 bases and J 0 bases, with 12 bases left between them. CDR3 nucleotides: TGTGCCAGCAGTTACTCGTGGCGGAGCTCCTACGAGCAGTACTTC. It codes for CASSYSWRSSYEQYF.

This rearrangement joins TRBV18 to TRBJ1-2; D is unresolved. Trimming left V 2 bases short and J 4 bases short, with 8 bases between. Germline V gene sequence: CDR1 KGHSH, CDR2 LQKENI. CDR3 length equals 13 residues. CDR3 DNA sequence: TGTGCCAGCTCACCAGAGAGAGCCTATGGCTACACCTTC. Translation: CASSPERAYGYTF.

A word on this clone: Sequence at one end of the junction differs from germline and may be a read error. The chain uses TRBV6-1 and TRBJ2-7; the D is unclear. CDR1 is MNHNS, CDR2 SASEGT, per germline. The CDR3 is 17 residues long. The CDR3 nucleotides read TGTGCCATCAGTGTAAGGGTCCCAGAGCAACACTCCTACGAGCAGTACTTC. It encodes CAISVRVPEQHSYEQYF.

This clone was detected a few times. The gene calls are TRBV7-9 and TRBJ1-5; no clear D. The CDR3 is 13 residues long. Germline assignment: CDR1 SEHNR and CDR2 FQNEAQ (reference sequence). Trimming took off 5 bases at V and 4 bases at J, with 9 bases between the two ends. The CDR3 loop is CASSMDGNQPQHF. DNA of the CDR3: TGTGCCAGCAGCATGGACGGGAATCAGCCCCAGCATTTT.

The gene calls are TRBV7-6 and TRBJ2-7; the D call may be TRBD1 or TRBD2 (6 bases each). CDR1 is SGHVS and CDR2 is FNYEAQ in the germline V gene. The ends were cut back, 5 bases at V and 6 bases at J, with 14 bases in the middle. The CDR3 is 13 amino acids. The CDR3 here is CASSSGGPREQYF. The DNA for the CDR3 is TGTGCCAGCAGCAGTGGGGGGCCACGCGAGCAGTACTTC.

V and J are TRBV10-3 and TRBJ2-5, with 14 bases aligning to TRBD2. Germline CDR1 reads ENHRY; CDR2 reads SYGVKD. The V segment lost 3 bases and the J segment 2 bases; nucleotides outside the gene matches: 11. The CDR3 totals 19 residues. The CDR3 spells CAISEGRGLAGVMQETQYF. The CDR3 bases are TGTGCCATCAGTGAAGGGAGGGGACTAGCGGGAGTGATGCAAGAGACCCAGTACTTC.

The CDR3 loop is CASSQDHRKGVATNEKLFF. DNA for the CDR3: TGTGCCAGCAGCCAAGATCATCGCAAGGGAGTTGCAACTAATGAAAAACTGTTTTTT. The chain uses TRBV14 and TRBJ1-4; D gene uncertain. Per the germline V gene, CDR1 is SGHDN and CDR2 is FVKESK. This CDR3 is 19 amino acids long. V was clipped by 0 bases and J by 0 bases, with 17 bases between them.

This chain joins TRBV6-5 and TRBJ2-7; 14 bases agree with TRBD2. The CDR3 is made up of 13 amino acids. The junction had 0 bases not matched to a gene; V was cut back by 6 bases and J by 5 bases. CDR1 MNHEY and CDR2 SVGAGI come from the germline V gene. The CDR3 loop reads CASRGLAGDEQYF. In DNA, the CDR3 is TGTGCCAGCAGGGGACTAGCGGGAGACGAGCAGTACTTC.